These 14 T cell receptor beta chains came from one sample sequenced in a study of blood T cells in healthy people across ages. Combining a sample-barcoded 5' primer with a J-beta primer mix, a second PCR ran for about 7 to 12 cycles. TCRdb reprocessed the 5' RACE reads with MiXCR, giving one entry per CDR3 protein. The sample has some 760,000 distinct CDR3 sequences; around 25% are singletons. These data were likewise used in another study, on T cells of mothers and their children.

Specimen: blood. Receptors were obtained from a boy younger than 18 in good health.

Here the CDR3 DNA reads TGTGCCAGCAGCTTAAAAATCATACCCGGGGAGCTGTTTTTT. Protein sequence: CASSLKIIPGELFF. The rearrangement joins TRBV7-2 to TRBJ2-2; D is undetermined. V dropped 2 bases and J dropped 6 bases, with 10 bases sitting between them. The CDR3 has 14 amino acids. Per germline, CDR1 SGHTA and CDR2 FQGNSA.

DNA of the CDR3: TGTGCCAGCAGTTCCACGACAGGGAGACCCTACGAGCAGTACTTC. Protein product: CASSSTTGRPYEQYF. The chain employs TRBV27 and TRBJ2-7; TRBD1 aligns across 7 bases. The V gene end was trimmed by 4 bases and the J gene end by 2 bases; junction bases not matched to a gene: 8. CDR3 size: 15 residues. Germline CDR1 reads MNHEY; CDR2 reads SMNVEV (reference sequence).

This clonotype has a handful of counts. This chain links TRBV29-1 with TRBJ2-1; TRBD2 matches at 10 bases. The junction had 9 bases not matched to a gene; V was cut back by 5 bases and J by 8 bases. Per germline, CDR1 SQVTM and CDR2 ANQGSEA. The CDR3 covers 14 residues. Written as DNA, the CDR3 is TGCAGCGTTTCCGCTAGCGGGGGCTGGGATGAGCAGTTCTTC. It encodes CSVSASGGWDEQFF.

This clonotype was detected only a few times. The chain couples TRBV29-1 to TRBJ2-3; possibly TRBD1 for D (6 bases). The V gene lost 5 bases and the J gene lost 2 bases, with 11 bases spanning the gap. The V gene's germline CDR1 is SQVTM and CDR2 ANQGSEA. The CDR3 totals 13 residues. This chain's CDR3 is CSVTGTSTDTQYF. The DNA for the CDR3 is TGCAGCGTTACAGGGACCTCCACAGATACGCAGTATTTT.

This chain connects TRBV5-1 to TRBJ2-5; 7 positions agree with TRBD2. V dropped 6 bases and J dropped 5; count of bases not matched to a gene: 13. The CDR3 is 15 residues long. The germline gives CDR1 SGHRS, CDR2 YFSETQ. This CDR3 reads CASTTIPGGDETQYF. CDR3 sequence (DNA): TGCGCCAGCACCACGATCCCGGGAGGAGACGAGACCCAGTACTTC.

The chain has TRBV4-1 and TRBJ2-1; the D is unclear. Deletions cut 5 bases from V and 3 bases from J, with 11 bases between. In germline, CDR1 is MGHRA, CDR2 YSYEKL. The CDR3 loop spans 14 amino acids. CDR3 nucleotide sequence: TGCGCCAGCAGCGTGGTGGGGATCTACAATGAGCAGTTCTTC. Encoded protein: CASSVVGIYNEQFF.

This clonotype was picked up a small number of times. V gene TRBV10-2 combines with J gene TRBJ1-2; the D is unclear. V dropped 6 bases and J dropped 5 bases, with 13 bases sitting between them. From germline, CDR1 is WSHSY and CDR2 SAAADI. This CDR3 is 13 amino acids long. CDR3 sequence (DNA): TGCGCCAGCAGGGGTAACAACCTATATGGCTACACCTTC. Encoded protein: CASRGNNLYGYTF.

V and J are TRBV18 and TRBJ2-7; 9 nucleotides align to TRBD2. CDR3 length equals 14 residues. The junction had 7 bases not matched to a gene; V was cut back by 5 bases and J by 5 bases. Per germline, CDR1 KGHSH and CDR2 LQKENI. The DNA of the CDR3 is TGTGCCAGCTCAAAAGCGGGAGGAGAAGACGAGCAGTACTTC. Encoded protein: CASSKAGGEDEQYF.

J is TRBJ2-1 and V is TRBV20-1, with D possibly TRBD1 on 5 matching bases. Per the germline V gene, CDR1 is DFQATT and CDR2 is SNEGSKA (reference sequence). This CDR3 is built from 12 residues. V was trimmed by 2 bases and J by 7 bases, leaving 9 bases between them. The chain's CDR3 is CSARPRQNEQFF. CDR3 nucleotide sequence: TGCAGTGCTAGACCTCGACAGAATGAGCAGTTCTTC.

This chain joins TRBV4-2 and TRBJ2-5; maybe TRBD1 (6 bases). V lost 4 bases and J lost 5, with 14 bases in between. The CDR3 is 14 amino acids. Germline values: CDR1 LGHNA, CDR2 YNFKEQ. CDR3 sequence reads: CASSRYRERETQYF. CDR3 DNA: TGTGCCAGCAGCCGATACAGGGAGCGGGAGACCCAGTACTTC.

CDR3 loop: CASSLDRPSDGHEQYF. CDR3 sequence (DNA): TGCGCCAGCAGCTTGGATAGGCCCTCGGACGGACACGAGCAGTACTTC. The V call is TRBV5-1, the J call TRBJ2-5; D call uncertain. TRBJ2-7 matches the DNA end more closely, so the J call is doubtful. The germline gives CDR1 SGHRS, CDR2 YFSETQ. The CDR3 loop spans 16 amino acids.

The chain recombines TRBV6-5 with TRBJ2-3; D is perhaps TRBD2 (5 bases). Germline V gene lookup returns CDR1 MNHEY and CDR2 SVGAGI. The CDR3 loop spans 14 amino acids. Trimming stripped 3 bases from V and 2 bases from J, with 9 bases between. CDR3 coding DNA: TGTGCCAGCAGTTATAAACTAGACACAGATACGCAGTATTTT. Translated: CASSYKLDTDTQYF.

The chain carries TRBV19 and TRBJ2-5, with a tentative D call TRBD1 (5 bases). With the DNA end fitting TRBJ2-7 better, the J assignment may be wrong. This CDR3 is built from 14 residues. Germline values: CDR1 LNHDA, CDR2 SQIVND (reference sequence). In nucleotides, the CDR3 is TGTGCCAGTAGTATCCCAGGGATACTCTACGAGCAGTACTTC. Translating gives CASSIPGILYEQYF.

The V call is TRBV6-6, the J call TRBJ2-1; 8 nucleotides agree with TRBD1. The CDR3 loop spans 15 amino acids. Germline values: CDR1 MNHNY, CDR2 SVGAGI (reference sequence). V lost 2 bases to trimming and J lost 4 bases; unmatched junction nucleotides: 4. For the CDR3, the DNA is TGTGCCAGCAGTTACCAGGGGACAGGTTACAATGAGCAGTTCTTC. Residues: CASSYQGTGYNEQFF.